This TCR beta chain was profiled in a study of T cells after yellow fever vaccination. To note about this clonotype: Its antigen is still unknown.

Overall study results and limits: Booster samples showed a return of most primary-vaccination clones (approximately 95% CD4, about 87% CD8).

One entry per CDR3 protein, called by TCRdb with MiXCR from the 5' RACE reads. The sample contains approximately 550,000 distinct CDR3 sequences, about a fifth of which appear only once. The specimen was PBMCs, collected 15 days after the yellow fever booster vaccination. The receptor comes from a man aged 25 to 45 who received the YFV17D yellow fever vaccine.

CDR3 amino acids: CSARETDTQYF. CDR3 sequence (DNA): TGCAGTGCTAGAGAGACAGATACGCAGTATTTT. This chain uses TRBV20-1 with TRBJ2-3; D is unclear. This CDR3 comprises 11 residues. V dropped 0 bases and J dropped 3 bases, with 1 base sitting between them. Germline loops: CDR1 DFQATT, CDR2 SNEGSKA (reference sequence).